This T cell receptor (beta chain) was recovered during a study of cytomegalovirus exposure and HLA in healthy donors. General study findings and limits: The classifier was said to identify cytomegalovirus status with high specificity and sensitivity. There were some public TCRs occurring in many donors, but most TCR sequences were rare. Subsequent analysis of the approximately 110 validation repertoires found a tendency for first-cohort TCR clusters to co-occur. A few chains tied to CMV proved CMV antigen-specific in vitro.

TCRdb's table, derived via immunoSEQ multiplex PCR, lists solely in-frame clones and lacks some. The sample records 100,000 to 150,000 clones, roughly 90% being singletons. Remarks on this clone: Its antigen is unidentified.

The sample taken for sequencing was PBMCs. The origin of this receptor is a woman aged 18-29 years in good health and CMV-seronegative.

The DNA for the CDR3 is TGTGCCAGCAGCTTTCGGCCAGGTCCGCGGGCTTTTGGAAACACCATATATTTT. This sequence encodes CASSFRPGPRAFGNTIYF. The genes are TRBV13 and TRBJ1-3; D is undetermined. Between the trimmed V and J ends, which lost 3 bases and 3 bases, there was a span of 21 bases. The CDR3 spans 18 residues. Germline V gene sequence: CDR1 PRHDT, CDR2 FYEKMQ (reference sequence).